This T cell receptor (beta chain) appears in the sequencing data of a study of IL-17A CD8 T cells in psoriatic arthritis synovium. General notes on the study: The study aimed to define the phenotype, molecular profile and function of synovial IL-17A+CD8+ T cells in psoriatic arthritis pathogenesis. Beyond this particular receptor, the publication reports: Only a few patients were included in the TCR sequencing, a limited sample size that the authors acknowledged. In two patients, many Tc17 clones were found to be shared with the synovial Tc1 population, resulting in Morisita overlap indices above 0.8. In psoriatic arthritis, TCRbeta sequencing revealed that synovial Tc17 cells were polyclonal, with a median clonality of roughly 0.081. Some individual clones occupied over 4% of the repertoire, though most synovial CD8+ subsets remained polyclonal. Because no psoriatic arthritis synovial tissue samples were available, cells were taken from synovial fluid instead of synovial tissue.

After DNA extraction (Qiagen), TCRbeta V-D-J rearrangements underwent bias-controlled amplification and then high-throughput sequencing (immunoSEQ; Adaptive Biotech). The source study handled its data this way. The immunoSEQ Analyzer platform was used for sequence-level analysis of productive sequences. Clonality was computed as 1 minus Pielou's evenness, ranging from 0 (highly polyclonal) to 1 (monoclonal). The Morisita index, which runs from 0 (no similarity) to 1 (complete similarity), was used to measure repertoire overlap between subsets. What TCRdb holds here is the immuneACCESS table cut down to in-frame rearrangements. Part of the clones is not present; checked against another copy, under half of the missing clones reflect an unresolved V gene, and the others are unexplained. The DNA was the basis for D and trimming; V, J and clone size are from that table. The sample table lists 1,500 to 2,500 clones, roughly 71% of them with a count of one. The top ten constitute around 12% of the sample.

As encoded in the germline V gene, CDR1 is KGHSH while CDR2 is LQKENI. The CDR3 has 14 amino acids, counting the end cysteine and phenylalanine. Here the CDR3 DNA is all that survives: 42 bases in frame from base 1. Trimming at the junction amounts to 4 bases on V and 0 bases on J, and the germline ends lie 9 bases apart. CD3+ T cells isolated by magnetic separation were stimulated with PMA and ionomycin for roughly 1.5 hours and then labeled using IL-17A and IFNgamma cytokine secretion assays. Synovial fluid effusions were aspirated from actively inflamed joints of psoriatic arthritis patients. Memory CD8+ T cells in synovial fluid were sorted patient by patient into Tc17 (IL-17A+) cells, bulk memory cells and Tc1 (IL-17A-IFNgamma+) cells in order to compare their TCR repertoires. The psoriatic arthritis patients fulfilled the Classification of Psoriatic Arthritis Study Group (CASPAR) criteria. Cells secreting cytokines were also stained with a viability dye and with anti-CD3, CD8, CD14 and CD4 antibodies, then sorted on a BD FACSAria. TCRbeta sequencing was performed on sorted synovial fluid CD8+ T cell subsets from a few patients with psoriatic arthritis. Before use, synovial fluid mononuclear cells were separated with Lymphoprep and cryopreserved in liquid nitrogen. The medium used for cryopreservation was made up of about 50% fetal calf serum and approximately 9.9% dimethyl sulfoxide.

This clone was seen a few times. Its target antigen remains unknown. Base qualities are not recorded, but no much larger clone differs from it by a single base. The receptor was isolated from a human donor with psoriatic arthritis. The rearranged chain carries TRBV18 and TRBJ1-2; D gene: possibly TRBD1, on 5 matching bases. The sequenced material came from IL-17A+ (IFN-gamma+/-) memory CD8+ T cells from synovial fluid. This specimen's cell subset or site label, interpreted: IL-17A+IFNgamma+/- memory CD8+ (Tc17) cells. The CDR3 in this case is CASSRGETNYGYTF. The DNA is TGTGCCAGCTCACGAGGGGAAACTAACTATGGCTACACCTTC. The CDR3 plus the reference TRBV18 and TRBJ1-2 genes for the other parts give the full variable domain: NAGVMQNPRHLVRRRGQEARLRCSPMKGHSHVYWYRQLPEEGLKFMVYLQKENIIDESGMPKERFSAEFPKEGPSILRIQQVVRGDSAAYFCASSRGETNYGYTFGSGTRLTVV.